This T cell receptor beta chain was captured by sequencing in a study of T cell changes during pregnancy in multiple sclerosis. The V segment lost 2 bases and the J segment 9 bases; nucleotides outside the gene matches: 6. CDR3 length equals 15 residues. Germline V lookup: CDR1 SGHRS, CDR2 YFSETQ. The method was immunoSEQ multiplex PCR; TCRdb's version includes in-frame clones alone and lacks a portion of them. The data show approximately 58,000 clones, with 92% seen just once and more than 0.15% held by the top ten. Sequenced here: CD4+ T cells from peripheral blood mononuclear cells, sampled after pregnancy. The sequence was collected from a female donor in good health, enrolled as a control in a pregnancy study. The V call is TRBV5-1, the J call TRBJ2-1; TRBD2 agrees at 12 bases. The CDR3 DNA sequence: TGCGCCAGCAGCTTTCTAGCGGGGGGGCAGACTGAGCAGTTCTTC. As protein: CASSFLAGGQTEQFF.